The T cell receptor (beta chain) described here comes from a study of blood T cell repertoires in COVID-19. The CDR3 spans 15 residues. Trimming cost V 2 bases and J 5 bases; bases outside gene matches: 7. From germline, CDR1 is SGHRS and CDR2 YFSETQ. The assay was immunoSEQ multiplex PCR, and TCRdb's table has in-frame clones only and misses some. The data hold over 200,000 clones, with roughly 79% observed a single time. The receptor was isolated from a woman aged 45 to 65 with acute COVID-19. The chain couples TRBV5-1 to TRBJ2-5, with 9 bases that match TRBD1. The sequenced sample consisted of PBMCs or T cells enriched from blood (not recorded which). The CDR3 coding sequence is TGCGCCAGCAGCTTAAGGACAGGGGCCTTGGAGACCCAGTACTTC. Protein: CASSLRTGALETQYF.